The 24 T cell receptor beta chains listed next were all sequenced from one sample in a study of OX40 agonist ivuxolimab in advanced cancers. Profiling relied on immunoSEQ multiplex PCR, and the TCRdb table lists in-frame clones only, not all of them. Here the sample spans about 82,000 clones, around 83% being singletons. Sequenced material: CD4+ or CD8+ T cells sorted from blood, taken in a trial of the OX40 agonist ivuxolimab. The receptors shown here come from an adult with an advanced solid tumor such as melanoma, head and neck, liver or kidney cancer.

This rearrangement joins TRBV15 to TRBJ1-6, with D unresolved. CDR1 is LNHNV and CDR2 is YYDKDF in the germline V gene (reference sequence). V lost 0 bases to trimming and J lost 10 bases, with 13 bases between them. This CDR3 has 15 amino acids. CDR3 nucleotides: TGTGCCACCAGCAGAGATGGGAACCGCAGCTCACCCCTCCACTTT. Translated, it gives CATSRDGNRSSPLHF.

The rearrangement joins TRBV5-1 to TRBJ1-1; 9 nucleotides align to TRBD1. CDR1 is SGHRS and CDR2 is YFSETQ in the germline V gene. The CDR3 contains 21 residues. With 4 bases clipped from V and 5 bases from J, the junction kept 27 bases outside the gene matches. The CDR3 sequence: CASSDYRGPVKLNPKGTEAFF. Written as DNA, the CDR3 is TGCGCCAGCAGCGACTACAGGGGGCCGGTGAAATTAAATCCGAAGGGGACTGAAGCTTTCTTT.

The V and J genes are TRBV2 and TRBJ1-2, with D unclear. CDR1 and CDR2 (germline): SNHLY, FYNNEI. CDR3 size: 12 residues. Trimming pared 5 bases from V and 4 bases from J, leaving 8 bases between. DNA for the CDR3: TGTGCCAGCAGTCCCCGAGGCTATGGCTACACCTTC. Translated: CASSPRGYGYTF.

The V call is TRBV4-1, the J call TRBJ2-2; 7 bases match TRBD1. The V and J ends lost 4 bases and 3 bases, in that order; junction bases with no gene match: 8. The CDR3 is made up of 16 amino acids. Germline assignment: CDR1 MGHRA and CDR2 YSYEKL. This CDR3 reads CASSRQQGTDTGELFF. The CDR3 DNA is TGCGCCAGCAGCCGACAACAGGGGACGGACACCGGGGAGCTGTTTTTT.

In its sample, this clone was seen a few times. The gene calls are TRBV7-6 and TRBJ1-1; the D is unclear. V shed 2 bases and J shed 3 bases, with 7 bases lying between them. The germline V gene encodes CDR1 SGHVS and CDR2 FNYEAQ. The CDR3 length is 13 residues. The CDR3 sequence: CASSLKGDTEAFF. DNA of the CDR3: TGTGCCAGCAGCTTAAAGGGCGACACTGAAGCTTTCTTT.

V gene TRBV5-6 combines with J gene TRBJ2-2, with D possibly matching TRBD2 (6 bases). Between the trimmed V and J ends, which lost 3 bases and 1 base, there was a span of 13 bases. Germline V gene data show CDR1 as SGHDT and CDR2 as YYEEEE. The CDR3 runs to 16 residues. CDR3 in amino acids: CASSWWVAVNTGELFF. DNA of the CDR3: TGTGCCAGCAGCTGGTGGGTAGCGGTGAACACCGGGGAGCTGTTTTTT.

In this sample, this clone turned up a few times. The V and J genes are TRBV2 and TRBJ1-5, with D unclear. Trimming left V 2 bases short and J 4 bases short, with 12 bases between. The CDR3 is 15 residues long. From germline, CDR1 is SNHLY and CDR2 FYNNEI. As DNA, the CDR3 is TGTGCCAGCAGTGAAATGGGTGCCAATAATCAGCCCCAGCATTTT. Amino acid sequence: CASSEMGANNQPQHF.

The gene calls are TRBV6-6 and TRBJ1-2, with 8 nucleotides matching TRBD1. Germline CDR1 MNHNY, CDR2 SVGAGI (reference sequence). The CDR3 spans 14 residues. Trimming at V came to 6 bases and at J to 3 bases, leaving 6 bases not matched to a gene. Here the CDR3 DNA reads TGTGCCAGCAGGGCAGGGGGCCAGGACTATGGCTACACCTTC. It is translated as CASRAGGQDYGYTF.

The chain is built from TRBV6-1 and TRBJ1-1, with 10 bases lining up with TRBD1. The CDR3 is 14 amino acids. Germline CDR1 and CDR2: MNHNS and SASEGT. V gave up 7 bases and J gave up 8 bases; unmatched junction bases: 10. This CDR3 reads CASIRTGGLPEAFF. CDR3 nucleotides: TGTGCCAGCATTAGGACAGGGGGTCTCCCCGAAGCTTTCTTT.

V gene TRBV7-9 combines with J gene TRBJ1-2; no clear D. There are 14 residues in the CDR3. Deletions cut 0 bases from V and 3 bases from J, with 8 bases between. CDR1 is SEHNR, CDR2 FQNEAQ, per germline (reference sequence). The CDR3 bases are TGTGCCAGCAGCTTAGCCAGCATTTACTATGGCTACACCTTC. Residues: CASSLASIYYGYTF. Full variable domain (remainder filled in from reference TRBV7-9 and TRBJ1-2): DTGVSQNPRHKITKRGQNVTFRCDPISEHNRLYWYRQTLGQGPEFLTYFQNEAQLEKSRLLSDRFSAERPKGSFSTLEIQRTEQGDSAMYLCASSLASIYYGYTFGSGTRLTVV.

V gene TRBV21-1 combines with J gene TRBJ2-6; the table's TRBD1 call for D was not verified on the DNA. TRBV21-1 is an annotated pseudogene. This CDR3 contains 15 residues. The CDR3 loop reads CASSFRVSGANVLTF. The CDR3 nucleotides read TGTGCCAGCAGCTTCAGGGTCTCTGGGGCCAACGTCCTGACTTTC.

The V and J genes are TRBV4-2 and TRBJ1-2; TRBD1 agrees at 9 bases. CDR3 length: 15 amino acids. The V gene end was trimmed by 5 bases and the J gene end by 4 bases; junction bases not matched to a gene: 8. Germline V gene lookup returns CDR1 LGHNA and CDR2 YNFKEQ. The CDR3 coding sequence is TGTGCCAGCAGCTCCGGGACAGGGTATCGCTATGGCTACACCTTC. It translates to CASSSGTGYRYGYTF.

This clone was found once. The rearrangement uses TRBV7-8 and TRBJ1-3; 7 bases fit TRBD1. The CDR3 has 14 amino acids. V lost 9 bases and J lost 1; bases outside the gene matches: 6. CDR1 and CDR2 from the germline V gene are SGHVS and FQNEAQ. In DNA form, the CDR3 reads TGTGCCAGTGCCGGGACAGTGTCTGGAAACACCATATATTTT. It encodes CASAGTVSGNTIYF.

CDR3 nucleotides: TGTGCCAGCAGCTTCCCTGGGTCGGATGAGCAGTTCTTC. The encoded protein is CASSFPGSDEQFF. The genes are TRBV7-3 and TRBJ2-1; no clear D gene. V lost 3 bases and J 8 bases, leaving 11 bases between the germline ends. Germline CDR1 and CDR2: SGHTA and FQGTGA. The CDR3 has 13 amino acids.

This clone was counted only a few times. The rearrangement links TRBV7-2 to TRBJ1-4; D unclear. CDR1 and CDR2 (germline): SGHTA, FQGNSA. This CDR3 region has 16 residues. Between the trimmed V and J ends, which lost 2 bases and 4 bases, there was a span of 14 bases. DNA of the CDR3: TGTGCCAGCAGCTTAAACGGCGGCAGCATTAATGAAAAACTGTTTTTT. It encodes CASSLNGGSINEKLFF.

This clone was picked up a small number of times. The V call is TRBV6-5, the J call TRBJ1-2; D is unclear. V dropped 6 bases and J dropped 0 bases, with 8 bases sitting between them. The CDR3 is 13 amino acids. CDR1 is MNHEY and CDR2 is SVGAGI in the germline V gene. CDR3 coding DNA: TGTGCCAGCAGCCCGGGATCTAACTATGGCTACACCTTC. Amino acid sequence: CASSPGSNYGYTF.

V is TRBV30 and J is TRBJ1-6; D unclear. CDR1 and CDR2 from the germline V gene are GTSNPN and SVGIG (reference sequence). V was trimmed by 1 base and J by 0 bases, leaving 10 bases between them. The CDR3 extends over 16 amino acids. CDR3 sequence reads: CAWSGRMSSYNSPLHF. The CDR3 nucleotides read TGTGCCTGGAGTGGAAGGATGAGCTCCTATAATTCACCCCTCCACTTT. Full variable domain (remainder filled in from reference TRBV30 and TRBJ1-6): SQTIHQWPATLVQPVGSPLSLECTVEGTSNPNLYWYRQAAGRGLQLLFYSVGIGQISSEVPQNLSASRPQDRQFILSSKKLLLSDSGFYLCAWSGRMSSYNSPLHFGNGTRLTVT.

The count of this clone is one. The chain is built from TRBV1 and TRBJ1-4. TRBV1 corresponds to a pseudogene. The CDR3 runs 16 residues. CDR3 in amino acids: CTSSQGPGTISPKLFF. The DNA of the CDR3 is TGCACCAGCAGCCAAGGGCCCGGGACTATTTCCCCTAAACTGTTTTTT.

The V and J genes are TRBV6-1 and TRBJ1-2; no clear D. The CDR3 extends over 13 amino acids. The V end lost 4 bases, the J end lost 2 bases, and 8 bases lay between the germline ends. The germline V gene has CDR1 MNHNS and CDR2 SASEGT. The CDR3 DNA sequence: TGTGCCAGCAGTGTGGAGAGAAACTATGGCTACACCTTC. Its protein product is CASSVERNYGYTF.

This clone has only one observation. The chain carries TRBV11-3 and TRBJ2-3; tentative D call: TRBD2 (5 bases). Looked up from germline, CDR1 is SGHNT and CDR2 is YENEEA. The CDR3 totals 13 residues. Trimming took off 6 bases at V and 6 bases at J, with 13 bases between the two ends. CDR3 nucleotides: TGTGCCAGCAGGGGTACGGGGTCCGATACGCAGTATTTT. Amino acids: CASRGTGSDTQYF.

The CDR3 DNA reads TGTGCCAGCAGCATCGGGACGGACTATGGCTACACCTTC. Translated: CASSIGTDYGYTF. This chain uses TRBV5-4 with TRBJ1-2; maybe TRBD1 (5 bases). In germline, CDR1 is SGHNT, CDR2 YYREEE (reference sequence). The V gene lost 4 bases and the J gene lost 3 bases, with 10 bases spanning the gap. There are 13 residues in the CDR3.

The V and J genes are TRBV29-1 and TRBJ1-6; 9 bases line up with TRBD1. The CDR3 has 13 residues. V lost 7 bases to trimming and J lost 9 bases; unmatched junction nucleotides: 7. Germline V lookup: CDR1 SQVTM, CDR2 ANQGSEA. CDR3 DNA: TGCAGCGGCAACAGGGGGCTGGGTTCACCCCTCCACTTT. Amino acid sequence: CSGNRGLGSPLHF.

The CDR3 sequence: CASSQPLDREGSYNSPLHF. CDR3 DNA: TGCGCCAGCAGCCAACCGTTGGACAGGGAAGGGTCCTATAATTCACCCCTCCACTTT. The chain links TRBV4-1 to TRBJ1-6; 8 bases are shared with TRBD1. The CDR3 sequence is 19 residues long. With V trimmed by 2 bases and J by 1 base, 10 bases remained unmatched. Germline values: CDR1 MGHRA, CDR2 YSYEKL.

The J gene is TRBJ1-5, the V gene TRBV4-2; TRBD1 might be the D (5 bases). This CDR3 has 15 residues. Trimming cost V 4 bases and J 2 bases, with 12 bases left between them. From germline, CDR1 is LGHNA and CDR2 YNFKEQ. The CDR3 region has the DNA TGTGCCAGCAGCCGGGGGGGAGCTGGCAATCAGCCCCAGCATTTT. This encodes CASSRGGAGNQPQHF.